The sequence of this TCR beta chain was determined in a study of T-cell memory formation after mild COVID-19. About the study: Among the donors, TCR clusters were largely specific to each donor. Points from the study as a whole: Later expanders leaned CD4+, whereas clones that contracted between day 15 and 85 were balanced CD4/CD8. Pre-infection memory held some responding clones, suggesting pre-existing cross-reactive T cells responded.

There are a few counts of this clonotype. Its antigen is not known. This CDR3 is 13 amino acids long. The V and J ends lost 3 bases and 1 base respectively, with 9 bases between them. The germline CDR1 and CDR2 sequences are SQVTM and ANQGSEA. TCRdb passed the 5' RACE reads through MiXCR, listing each CDR3 protein once. The table lists about 290,000 distinct CDR3 sequences, more than 15% of them singletons. The receptor was isolated from a young man who had mild COVID-19 (a few samples of this study predate the infection). Cell type and time point are not known. The V gene is TRBV29-1, the J gene TRBJ1-1; D possibly corresponds to TRBD1 (6 bases). Source material: PBMCs or a T cell subset sorted from them (not recorded which). CDR3: CSVDLGANTEAFF. The CDR3 DNA is TGCAGCGTTGATCTGGGGGCGAACACTGAAGCTTTCTTT.